A selection of T cell receptor beta chains follows, all from one sample in a study of T cells in Graves' hyperthyroidism and ophthalmopathy. TCRdb re-derived calls from the multiplex PCR reads in MiXCR, one entry per CDR3 protein. The data hold about 290,000 distinct CDR3 sequences, with roughly 14% observed a single time. Sequences were obtained from blood. The receptor source for this set is a woman younger than 45 with Graves' hyperthyroidism that later progressed to Graves' ophthalmopathy. The CDR3 runs from the conserved cysteine through the conserved F or W. A D gene is named only where the DNA matches it firmly. Only some rows state a clone size, as once, few, many or a class for expanded clones.

>NA|TRBJ2-6|TRBV29-1|many
TGCAGCATTGCTGTCGGTGCCGGGGCCAACGTCCTGACTTTC
CSIAVGAGANVLTF
>TRBD2|TRBJ2-1|TRBV6-2/TRBV6-3|few
TGTGCCAGCGCCTATAGCGGGGTCTACAATGAGCAGTTCTTC
CASAYSGVYNEQFF
>NA|TRBJ1-5|TRBV9|many
TGTGCCAGCAGCGCCGACAGTGATTATCAGCCCCAGCATTTT
CASSADSDYQPQHF
>NA|TRBJ2-6|TRBV4-1|NA
TGCGCCAGCAGCCAAGATGGGGCAGGTGGGTCTGGGGCCAACGTCCTGACTTTC
CASSQDGAGGSGANVLTF
>TRBD1|TRBJ1-2|TRBV5-6|few
TGTGCCAGCAGCCGAATAGCGGACAGGGGAATTCGCGGCTACACCTTC
CASSRIADRGIRGYTF
>NA|TRBJ2-5|TRBV27|many
TGTGCCAGCAGTGTCCCATGGGGGACCCAGTACTTC
CASSVPWGTQYF
>TRBD2|TRBJ2-5|TRBV5-1|many
TGCGCCAGCAGCACCGGACTAGCGGGAGCCGGGGTCGAGACCCAGTACTTC
CASSTGLAGAGVETQYF
>TRBD2|TRBJ2-1|TRBV28|many
TGTGCCAGCAGTCGTCCTAGCGGGAGGGCCGGCGAGCAGTTCTTC
CASSRPSGRAGEQFF
>TRBD1|TRBJ1-2|TRBV4-1|few
TGCGCCAGCAGCCAAGATTCCGGGACAGGGGCAGGCTATGGCTACACCTTC
CASSQDSGTGAGYGYTF
>NA|TRBJ1-1|TRBV5-5|NA
TGTGCCAGCCAGAGGGGGTATGGTGAAGCTTTCTTT
CASQRGYGEAFF
>TRBD2|TRBJ2-5|TRBV7-2|many
TGTGCCAGCAGCCGGTTAGCGGGGAGGGGGGAGACCCAGTACTTC
CASSRLAGRGETQYF
>TRBD1|TRBJ1-2|TRBV6-1|many
TGTGCCAGCAGTCTACGGACAGGGGATGGCTACACCTTC
CASSLRTGDGYTF
>TRBD1|TRBJ1-2|TRBV6-1|many
TGTGCCAGCAGAAGGGACAGGGAGGGTAGCTATGGCTACACCTTC
CASRRDREGSYGYTF
>TRBD1|TRBJ1-2|TRBV28|many
TGTGCCAGCAGTTTGACAGGGGTAGTGAGGAATGGCTACACCTTC
CASSLTGVVRNGYTF
>NA|TRBJ2-7|TRBV6-2/TRBV6-3|NA
TGTGCCAGCAGTTACTCTTACAACTCCTACAATGAGCAGTACTTC
CASSYSYNSYNEQYF
>TRBD1|TRBJ2-2|TRBV12-3/TRBV12-4|many
TGTGCCAGCATTATCGCGGACAGGGCCACCGGGGAGCTGTTTTTT
CASIIADRATGELFF
>TRBD1|TRBJ2-7|TRBV10-3|many
TGTGCCATCAGTGAGGGACGGACAGGTCTGTTCTACGAGCAGTACTTC
CAISEGRTGLFYEQYF
>TRBD1|TRBJ2-2|TRBV27|few
TGTGCCAGCAGTTTATACAGGGGGCAGAACGCCGGGGAGCTGTTTTTT
CASSLYRGQNAGELFF
>NA|TRBJ1-4|TRBV2|many
TGTGCCAGCAGATACGGTAATGAAAAACTGTTTTTT
CASRYGNEKLFF
>NA|TRBJ2-7|TRBV5-4|NA
TGTGCCAGCAGCTCGACTCCCCGGAGCTCCTACGAGCAGTACTTC
CASSSTPRSSYEQYF
>TRBD2|TRBJ2-3|TRBV12-3/TRBV12-4|many
TGTGCCAGCAGCGGTCTAGCGGGAGGGACAGATACGCAGTATTTT
CASSGLAGGTDTQYF
>NA|TRBJ2-2|TRBV20-1|few
TGCAGTGCTAGAGCTGGGGGACAACGCACCGGGGAGCTGTTTTTT
CSARAGGQRTGELFF
>TRBD1|TRBJ1-1|TRBV12-3/TRBV12-4|many
TGTGCCAGCAGTCGGGACAGTTGGGAGGTGAACACTGAAGCTTTCTTT
CASSRDSWEVNTEAFF
>TRBD1|TRBJ2-3|TRBV27|NA
TGTGCCAGAGGACAGGGGGGCACAGATACGCAGTATTTT
CARGQGGTDTQYF
>TRBD1|TRBJ2-7|TRBV28|many
TGTGCCAGCAGTTTGGACAGGTTTTCCTACGAGCAGTACTTC
CASSLDRFSYEQYF
>NA|TRBJ2-2|TRBV9|NA
TGTGCCAGCAGCGCCCGAGTCACCGGGGAGCTGTTTTTT
CASSARVTGELFF
>NA|TRBJ2-7|TRBV19|NA
TGTGCCAGTAGTATCCCGGGATGGACCTACGAGCAGTACTTC
CASSIPGWTYEQYF
>NA|TRBJ2-3|TRBV27|many
TGTGCCAGCAGTTCCTCGTGGGCGGGCACAGATACGCAGTATTTT
CASSSSWAGTDTQYF
>NA|TRBJ2-5|TRBV15|NA
TGTGCCACCAGCAGAGGTTCGGGTTTGGGGGCGGAGACCCAGTACTTC
CATSRGSGLGAETQYF
>TRBD1|TRBJ2-7|TRBV7-4|many
TGTGCCAGCAGCCGACAGGGGGCCCTTCGCTACGAGCAGTACTTC
CASSRQGALRYEQYF
>NA|TRBJ2-7|TRBV30|many
TGTGCCTGGAGTGTCGGCATATCCTACGAGCAGTACTTC
CAWSVGISYEQYF
>NA|TRBJ2-7|TRBV7-6|many
TGTGCCAGCAGCTTCCGCTTCGGCTACGAGCAGTACTTC
CASSFRFGYEQYF
>NA|TRBJ2-7|TRBV7-2|many
TGTGCCAGCAGGGGGGGACTTACAACCTACGAGCAGTACTTC
CASRGGLTTYEQYF
>NA|TRBJ2-7|TRBV20-1|many
TGCAGTGCTACCCCCTTGACAGGTAGTAACTACGAGCAGTACTTC
CSATPLTGSNYEQYF
>TRBD2|TRBJ2-1|TRBV14|many
TGTGCCAGCAGCCAAGGCGGCTGGGCTAGCGGGAGGTCCTACAATGAGCAGTTCTTC
CASSQGGWASGRSYNEQFF
>NA|TRBJ2-7|TRBV20-1|many
TGCAGCCCGGAGGGTGCGCAGTACTTC
CSPEGAQYF
>NA|TRBJ1-2|TRBV7-2|many
TGTGCCAGCAGCTTATCGGGGTTGAGTCAGATGGACGGCTACACCTTC
CASSLSGLSQMDGYTF
>TRBD2|TRBJ2-1|TRBV27|many
TGTGCCAGCAGGATGCTAGCGGGAGACTTGGCTGAGCAGTTCTTC
CASRMLAGDLAEQFF
>TRBD2|TRBJ2-1|TRBV7-8|many
TGTGCCAGCAGCTCCGGTTTGGGGAGACTAGCGGATGAGCAGTTCTTC
CASSSGLGRLADEQFF
>TRBD2|TRBJ2-3|TRBV27|many
TGTGCCAGCAGTCCGAGACTAGCCCCAGATACGCAGTATTTT
CASSPRLAPDTQYF
>NA|TRBJ2-1|TRBV28|many
TGTGCCAGCAGTTTACCCGAGGGTTGGCAGTTCTTC
CASSLPEGWQFF